These 16 T cell receptor beta chains came from one sample sequenced in a study of T cells in localized non-small cell lung cancer. Sequencing was performed with immunoSEQ multiplex PCR; in TCRdb, only in-frame clones are kept and a portion is missing. The table has tens of thousands of clones, 90% seen once. Sequenced here: peripheral blood, sampled before any cancer treatment. The receptors derive from a woman aged 35-75 years with stage I lung adenocarcinoma.

This chain connects TRBV5-4 to TRBJ1-2, with 9 bases matching TRBD1. Germline values: CDR1 SGHNT, CDR2 YYREEE (reference sequence). V shed 5 bases, J shed 6 bases, and the junction held 5 bases outside the gene matches. The CDR3 totals 13 residues. The CDR3, as DNA: TGTGCCAGCAGGGAACAGGGGGCAGATGGCTACACCTTC. It yields the protein CASREQGADGYTF.

The chain is built from TRBV7-2 and TRBJ1-4; possible D gene TRBD1, 6 bases. The CDR3 is made up of 15 amino acids. CDR1 SGHTA and CDR2 FQGNSA come from the germline V gene. The germline V and J ends were trimmed by 1 base and 8 bases, with 14 bases remaining between them. The CDR3 reads CASSLGGARREKLFF. CDR3 nucleotide sequence: TGTGCCAGCAGCTTAGGGGGGGCGCGGAGAGAAAAACTGTTTTTT. The full variable domain, rest sourced from reference TRBV7-2 and TRBJ1-4, is GAGVSQSPSNKVTEKGKDVELRCDPISGHTALYWYRQSLGQGLEFLIYFQGNSAPDKSGLPSDRFSAERTGGSVSTLTIQRTQQEDSAVYLCASSLGGARREKLFFGSGTQLSVL.

The chain combines TRBV6-6 with TRBJ2-7; D ambiguous. The CDR3 is 16 residues long. V dropped 5 bases and J dropped 0 bases, with 17 bases sitting between them. Germline CDR1 and CDR2: MNHNY and SVGAGI (reference sequence). The CDR3 DNA reads as TGTGCCAGCAGTGGCGCTTCAGCCTCCTACTCCTACGAGCAGTACTTC. This sequence encodes CASSGASASYSYEQYF.

The chain is built from TRBV30 and TRBJ1-5; 8 bases agree with TRBD1. Per the germline V gene, CDR1 is GTSNPN and CDR2 is SVGIG (reference sequence). Trimming cost V 8 bases and J 4 bases; bases outside gene matches: 7. This CDR3 is built from 13 residues. The CDR3 protein is CATGGEDNQPQHF. The CDR3 coding sequence is TGTGCCACAGGGGGGGAGGATAATCAGCCCCAGCATTTT.

The V call is TRBV18, the J call TRBJ1-2; D is unresolved. Trimming took 2 bases from V and 1 from J, leaving 8 bases between them. Germline V gene data show CDR1 as KGHSH and CDR2 as LQKENI. The CDR3 is made up of 14 amino acids. This CDR3 reads CASSPFIGNYGYTF. The CDR3 DNA reads TGTGCCAGCTCACCATTCATCGGTAACTATGGCTACACCTTC. Combining the CDR3 with reference TRBV18 and TRBJ1-2 gives the whole variable domain NAGVMQNPRHLVRRRGQEARLRCSPMKGHSHVYWYRQLPEEGLKFMVYLQKENIIDESGMPKERFSAEFPKEGPSILRIQQVVRGDSAAYFCASSPFIGNYGYTFGSGTRLTVV.

This sequence joins TRBV18 and TRBJ2-3; TRBD2 is a possible D gene (6 bases). CDR3 length: 16 amino acids. Germline lookup yields CDR1 KGHSH and CDR2 LQKENI. V gave up 2 bases and J gave up 0 bases, with 12 bases separating them. The CDR3 coding sequence is TGTGCCAGCTCACCAAGCGGAGCGGGTAGCACAGATACGCAGTATTTT. Amino acid sequence: CASSPSGAGSTDTQYF.

V gene TRBV11-2 combines with J gene TRBJ1-2, with D perhaps matching TRBD1 (5 bases). There are 15 residues in the CDR3. Trimming removed 1 base from V and 5 bases from J, with 14 bases in between. Germline assignment: CDR1 SGHAT and CDR2 FQNNGV. In DNA form, the CDR3 reads TGTGCCAGCAGCTTAGGGTCCGGGGAGGGGTATGGCTACACCTTC. It specifies CASSLGSGEGYGYTF.

This chain links TRBV28 with TRBJ1-2; a possible D gene is TRBD1 (5 bases). The CDR3 covers 14 residues. V was trimmed by 2 bases and J by 11 bases, leaving 18 bases between them. Looked up from germline, CDR1 is MDHEN and CDR2 is SYDVKM. CDR3 sequence (DNA): TGTGCCAGCAGTTTAGGTGGGGCAGGGACCCGATACACCTTC. Translated, it gives CASSLGGAGTRYTF.

This chain links TRBV30 with TRBJ2-1; 7 positions agree with TRBD2. The CDR3 extends over 19 amino acids. V shed 0 bases and J 2 bases; nucleotides not matched to a gene: 16. Germline V gives CDR1 GTSNPN, CDR2 SVGIG (reference sequence). The CDR3 nucleotides read TGTGCCTGGAGTGTACTTTACGTGGGGGGGATAGGGGCCTACAATGAGCAGTTCTTC. It translates to CAWSVLYVGGIGAYNEQFF.

For this clone: Distinct nucleotide sequences in the sample also encode this CDR3. This chain connects TRBV6-5 to TRBJ1-1; 7 bases agree with TRBD1. Germline trimming cut 2 bases from V and 5 bases from J; bases unmatched to any gene: 5. Germline CDR1 and CDR2: MNHEY and SVGAGI. The CDR3 contains 14 residues. The DNA for the CDR3 is TGTGCCAGCAGTTACCAGGGACAGTATACTGAAGCTTTCTTT. Its translation is CASSYQGQYTEAFF.

This chain connects TRBV18 to TRBJ2-1, with a tentative D call TRBD1 (5 bases). Trimming took 2 bases from V and 5 from J, leaving 10 bases between them. CDR3 length: 14 residues. CDR1 is KGHSH, CDR2 LQKENI, per germline. CDR3 protein: CASSPSRQNNEQFF. In nucleotides, the CDR3 is TGTGCCAGCTCACCATCTCGACAGAACAATGAGCAGTTCTTC.

This clone appeared a single time. V gene TRBV19 combines with J gene TRBJ2-5; 10 positions agree with TRBD2. Trimming removed 1 base from V and 2 bases from J; junction bases left unmatched: 4. The CDR3 runs to 16 residues. The V gene's germline CDR1 is LNHDA and CDR2 SQIVND (reference sequence). The DNA of the CDR3 is TGTGCCAGTAGTATAGGAGGTAGCGGGGGGCAAGAGACCCAGTACTTC. It encodes CASSIGGSGGQETQYF.

This rearrangement joins TRBV19 to TRBJ1-6, with a weak D call TRBD1 (5 bases). Per germline, CDR1 LNHDA and CDR2 SQIVND (reference sequence). V lost 0 bases and J lost 9, with 9 bases in between. The CDR3 runs 14 residues. This CDR3 reads CASSIEGAASPLHF. The DNA of the CDR3 is TGTGCCAGTAGTATAGAAGGGGCGGCTTCACCCCTCCACTTT. The whole variable domain, filled in from reference TRBV19 and TRBJ1-6, reads DGGITQSPKYLFRKEGQNVTLSCEQNLNHDAMYWYRQDPGQGLRLIYYSQIVNDFQKGDIAEGYSVSREKKESFPLTVTSAQKNPTAFYLCASSIEGAASPLHFGNGTRLTVT.

This clone was recorded only once. The J gene is TRBJ2-2, the V gene TRBV11-3; a possible D gene is TRBD1 (5 bases). V was shortened by 6 bases and J by 6 bases, with 11 bases between the two germline ends. The CDR3 is 13 residues long. The germline gives CDR1 SGHNT, CDR2 YENEEA. CDR3 coding DNA: TGTGCCAGCAGTGTCAGGGTCGCCGGGGAGCTGTTTTTT. Translated: CASSVRVAGELFF.

The rearrangement joins TRBV18 to TRBJ2-5; 11 positions agree with TRBD2. The germline V gene has CDR1 KGHSH and CDR2 LQKENI. Trimming took 0 bases from V and 4 from J; bases not matched to a gene: 4. The CDR3 runs to 16 residues. The CDR3 DNA reads TGTGCCAGCTCACCACCGCGGACTAGCGGGTTAGAGACCCAGTACTTC. This codes for CASSPPRTSGLETQYF.

The V and J genes are TRBV19 and TRBJ1-2; D might be TRBD1 (5 bases). CDR1 and CDR2 (germline): LNHDA, SQIVND (reference sequence). This CDR3 has 15 residues. The V and J ends lost 7 bases and 2 bases respectively, with 17 bases between them. The DNA for the CDR3 is TGTGCCAGTATGAGCCGGCCGGGGCGGAACTATGGCTACACCTTC. The encoded protein is CASMSRPGRNYGYTF.